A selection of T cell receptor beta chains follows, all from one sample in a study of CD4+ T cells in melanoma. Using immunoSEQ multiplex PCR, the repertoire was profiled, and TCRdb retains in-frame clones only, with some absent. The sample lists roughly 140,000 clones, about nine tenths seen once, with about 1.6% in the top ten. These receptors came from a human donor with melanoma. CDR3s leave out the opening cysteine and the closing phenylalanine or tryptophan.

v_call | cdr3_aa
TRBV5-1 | ASSLFAGDRGVRYGYT
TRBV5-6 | ASSGGPNQPQH
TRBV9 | ASSAGTGGGIGYT
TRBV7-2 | ASSLVVGKTNEKLF
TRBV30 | AWSWGGGGSYEQY
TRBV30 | VWRRGGGIEQY
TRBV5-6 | ASSFFGTGNTGELF
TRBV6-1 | ASSELQPQH
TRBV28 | ATRQIEKLF
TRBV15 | ATSRDRSYEQY
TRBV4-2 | ASSQLAGGSYEQY